The next 10 T cell receptor beta chains were all read from a single sample in a study of tumor-infiltrating lymphocytes in primary liver carcinoma. A primer matching the constant region was used to make TCR beta cDNA from approximately 500 ng of total RNA. Libraries for TCR beta were built through three nested multiplex PCR rounds, which together made up a slightly modified ARM-PCR procedure. Rounds one and two of PCR, each of approximately 11 cycles, were primed with TRBV1-TRBV30 forward primers and a C-beta reverse primer. TCRdb redid the calling of the multiplex PCR reads with MiXCR, one entry per CDR3 protein. The sample contains more than 70,000 distinct CDR3 sequences, about 75% of which appear only once. Unsorted bulk tissue (roughly 17-32 mg) underwent RNA and DNA co-extraction. Input material: tumor-adjacent normal liver tissue. These receptors all come from a man aged 35 to 55 with primary liver carcinoma and hepatitis B virus infection.

Remarks on this clonotype: A read error may explain this, as a much larger clone is one base away. The chain carries TRBV7-9 and TRBJ1-2, with unresolved D. The CDR3 totals 13 residues. Germline CDR1 reads SEHNR; CDR2 reads FQNEAQ (reference sequence). The ends were cut back, 5 bases at V and 4 bases at J, with 11 bases in the middle. For the CDR3, the DNA is TGTGCCAGCAGCACCGGACGGCCCTATGGCTACACCTTC. It codes for CASSTGRPYGYTF.

With respect to this clonotype: Sequence at one end of the junction differs from germline and may be a read error. This chain joins TRBV29-1 and TRBJ2-7, with D possibly being TRBD2 (5 bases). The CDR3 is made up of 12 amino acids. CDR1 SQVTM and CDR2 ANQGSEA come from the germline V gene. As DNA, the CDR3 is TGCAGCGCGGGTTGGGGTAATCATGAGCGGTATTTC. Amino acids: CSAGWGNHERYF.

A few counts support this clonotype. An end of the junction differs from the germline gene, which may be a read error. V is TRBV5-4 and J is TRBJ2-1; 10 bases are a match to TRBD2. The CDR3 length is 15 residues. CDR1 is SGHNT, CDR2 YYREEE, per germline (reference sequence). CDR3 region: CTSSPGLADYNEQFF. The CDR3 DNA follows: TGTACCAGCAGTCCCGGACTAGCGGACTACAATGAGCAGTTCTTC.

J is TRBJ1-1 and V is TRBV6-6, with TRBD1 matching over 9 bases. Germline assignment: CDR1 MNHNY and CDR2 SVGAGI (reference sequence). The trim removed 4 bases at V and 9 bases at J, leaving 12 bases unmatched. This CDR3 contains 15 residues. CDR3 sequence (DNA): TGTGCCAGCAGTTCCACAGGACAGGGGAGCGGCCAAGCTTTCTTT. It specifies CASSSTGQGSGQAFF.

In regard to this clonotype: One end of the junction varies from germline; a read error may be responsible. CDR3 protein: CASGWGPAGDNEQFF. In nucleotides, the CDR3 is TGTGCCAGCGGCTGGGGGCCAGCGGGAGATAATGAGCAATTCTTC. The chain recombines TRBV12-3 or TRBV12-4 with TRBJ2-1; 8 bases align to TRBD2. The CDR3 runs 15 residues.

A word on this clonotype: This CDR3 is missing its conserved last phenylalanine or tryptophan, likely due to a read error. The chain recombines TRBV29-1 with TRBJ2-2; 10 bases map to TRBD1. Looked up from germline, CDR1 is SQVTM and CDR2 is ANQGSEA. The CDR3 covers 15 residues. The J segment lost 9 bases and the V segment lost 0 bases, leaving 7 bases of the junction unmatched. The CDR3 DNA reads TGCAGCGTTGAAGAGGGACAGGGGACGGTCAGGGAGCTGTTTTCT. Encoded protein: CSVEEGQGTVRELFS.

Details on this clonotype: A much bigger clone sits one base away, suggesting this may be a read error. This chain uses TRBV29-1 with TRBJ2-7, with 10 bases identical to TRBD2. Germline-derived CDR1 and CDR2 are SQVTM and ANQGSEA. The CDR3 has 14 amino acids. CDR3 region: CSAQGLAGDYEQCF. CDR3 in DNA: TGCAGCGCCCAGGGGCTAGCGGGAGATTACGAGCAGTGCTTC.

At least ten counts were recorded for this clonotype. The chain has TRBV24-1 and TRBJ2-2; the D call may be TRBD1 or TRBD2 (5 bases each). V was clipped by 7 bases and J by 1 base, with 15 bases between them. CDR1 KGHDR and CDR2 SFDVKD come from the germline V gene. This CDR3 contains 16 residues. In DNA, the CDR3 is TGTGCCACCAGCCCAGAAACGGGACGGAACACCGGGGAGCTGTTTTTT. This sequence encodes CATSPETGRNTGELFF.

The table lists this clonotype with many counts. CDR3 residues: CASSQGGLGDRGEFNYGYTF. The CDR3 DNA reads as TGCGCCAGCAGCCAAGGGGGGCTGGGGGACAGGGGGGAGTTTAACTATGGCTACACCTTC. V and J are TRBV4-1 and TRBJ1-2; 11 bases line up with TRBD1. The CDR3 loop spans 20 amino acids. Germline lookup yields CDR1 MGHRA and CDR2 YSYEKL. V lost 1 base and J lost 1; bases outside the gene matches: 14.

The CDR3 sequence: CSVAQRWNGYTF. The CDR3, as DNA: TGCAGCGTTGCCCAGAGATGGAATGGCTACACCTTC. This chain connects TRBV29-1 to TRBJ1-2, with D unclear. The CDR3 has 12 amino acids. The germline gives CDR1 SQVTM, CDR2 ANQGSEA. Deletions cut 4 bases from V and 6 bases from J, with 12 bases between.